This passage covers 14 T cell receptor beta chains from one sample sequenced in a study of blood T cell repertoires in COVID-19. Here immunoSEQ multiplex PCR was the method, and the copy in TCRdb shows in-frame clones only, minus some. The sample lists 110,000 to 150,000 clones; less than 90% were seen once. Sequencing was carried out using PBMCs or T cells enriched from blood (not recorded which). Receptors originate from a man aged 40-50 years with acute COVID-19.

The chain combines TRBV15 with TRBJ2-7; 7 nucleotides line up with TRBD1. This CDR3 spans 18 amino acids. Germline CDR1 and CDR2: LNHNV and YYDKDF (reference sequence). J was trimmed by 7 bases and V by 1 base; bases with no gene match: 19. In nucleotides, the CDR3 is TGTGCCACCAGCAGAGGCATCGGACAGGACTTACGGTCGGGGGAGCAGTACTTC. Translation gives CATSRGIGQDLRSGEQYF.

The chain combines TRBV28 with TRBJ2-2; tentatively, D is TRBD2 (5 bases). This CDR3 has 16 amino acids. The V end lost 6 bases, the J end lost 6 bases, and 20 bases lay between the germline ends. Per germline, CDR1 MDHEN and CDR2 SYDVKM. CDR3: CASSPSEGLRAGELFF. In DNA form, the CDR3 reads TGTGCCAGCAGCCCCTCGGAAGGGTTGCGGGCCGGGGAGCTGTTTTTT.

This clone came up once. The gene calls are TRBV6-2 or TRBV6-3 and TRBJ2-7; 8 bases are shared with TRBD1. In germline, CDR1 is MNHEY, CDR2 SVGEGT. This CDR3 contains 14 residues. The trim removed 6 bases at V and 6 bases at J, leaving 10 bases unmatched. The CDR3 sequence is CASSSRTGRPEQYF. CDR3 nucleotides: TGTGCCAGCAGCTCCAGGACAGGGCGTCCCGAGCAGTACTTC.

Only one count was recorded for this clone. In nucleotides, the CDR3 is TGTGCCAGCAGCTTCCCAGGCCGGGAGTTGCAGCAGTACTTC. This codes for CASSFPGRELQQYF. The chain is built from TRBV11-2 and TRBJ2-7; tentatively, D is TRBD2 (6 bases). With 3 bases removed from V and 8 bases from J, the gap between germline ends came to 17 bases. The CDR3 totals 14 residues. Germline V gene data show CDR1 as SGHAT and CDR2 as FQNNGV.

The chain recombines TRBV2 with TRBJ1-5; tentative D call: TRBD1 (5 bases). In germline, CDR1 is SNHLY, CDR2 FYNNEI. The CDR3 runs 13 residues. Trimming took 8 bases from V and 0 from J, leaving 8 bases between them. The CDR3 nucleotides are TGTGCCAGCCAGGGTTCTAGCAATCAGCCCCAGCATTTT. Its translation: CASQGSSNQPQHF.

V usage is TRBV10-1 and J usage is TRBJ2-1; 9 nucleotides match TRBD2. Germline CDR1 WNHNN, CDR2 SYGVQD (reference sequence). The trim removed 0 bases at V and 0 bases at J, leaving 12 bases unmatched. The CDR3 is made up of 20 amino acids. The CDR3, as DNA: TGCGCCAGCAGTGAGTCTCGAACTAGCGGGTCCCTGAGCTCCTACAATGAGCAGTTCTTC. As protein: CASSESRTSGSLSSYNEQFF.

The J gene is TRBJ1-5, the V gene TRBV10-1; no definite D call. This CDR3 spans 11 amino acids. V lost 6 bases to trimming and J lost 4 bases, with 4 bases between them. Germline lookup yields CDR1 WNHNN and CDR2 SYGVQD (reference sequence). CDR3 DNA: TGCGCCAGCAGGACTAATCAGCCCCAGCATTTT. Translated, it gives CASRTNQPQHF.

The genes are TRBV6-2 or TRBV6-3 and TRBJ1-1; D unclear. Trimming stripped 4 bases from V and 5 bases from J, with 8 bases between. The CDR3 runs to 12 residues. CDR1 and CDR2 from the germline V gene are MNHEY and SVGEGT. CDR3 nucleotides: TGTGCCAGCAGTTCCATCGGGACTGAAGCTTTCTTT. It codes for CASSSIGTEAFF.

The rearrangement links TRBV11-2 to TRBJ2-1; the match to TRBD2 covers 10 bases. The CDR3 consists of 15 residues. The V and J ends lost 5 bases and 7 bases, in that order; junction bases with no gene match: 8. Germline-derived CDR1 and CDR2 are SGHAT and FQNNGV. As DNA, the CDR3 is TGTGCCAGCAGCACCTCAGCGGGAGGGCAAAATGAGCAGTTCTTC. Translation gives CASSTSAGGQNEQFF.

The table lists this clone with a count of one. The V and J genes are TRBV7-2 and TRBJ1-5; a possible D gene is TRBD1 (5 bases). CDR3 length: 16 amino acids. Germline V gene sequence: CDR1 SGHTA, CDR2 FQGNSA. Trimming stripped 5 bases from V and 5 bases from J, with 19 bases between. The CDR3 spells CASSQQIGGVDQPQHF. CDR3 coding DNA: TGTGCCAGCAGCCAACAGATCGGAGGGGTTGATCAGCCCCAGCATTTT.

The V call is TRBV27, the J call TRBJ2-1; D unresolved. Germline loops: CDR1 MNHEY, CDR2 SMNVEV (reference sequence). V shed 3 bases and J shed 0 bases, with 6 bases lying between them. The CDR3 is made up of 14 amino acids. The CDR3 sequence: CASSFRSSYNEQFF. Here the CDR3 DNA reads TGTGCCAGCAGTTTCCGGAGCTCCTACAATGAGCAGTTCTTC.

The V call is TRBV5-4, the J call TRBJ1-4; TRBD1 matches 8 bases. Trimming removed 2 bases from V and 6 bases from J; junction bases left unmatched: 18. Germline values: CDR1 SGHNT, CDR2 YYREEE (reference sequence). This CDR3 contains 19 residues. The CDR3 nucleotides read TGTGCCAGCAGCTTTACGAACAGGGGGTTTCCTTCGGGGGATGAAAAACTGTTTTTT. Its translation is CASSFTNRGFPSGDEKLFF.

This clone was detected only once. This chain uses TRBV2 with TRBJ2-1; D may be TRBD2 (5 bases). The germline V gene encodes CDR1 SNHLY and CDR2 FYNNEI. V was clipped by 6 bases and J by 0 bases, with 15 bases between them. This CDR3 has 16 amino acids. The CDR3 DNA sequence: TGTGCCAGCAGAGGAGGTGTACGGTTCTCCTACAATGAGCAGTTCTTC. Its translation: CASRGGVRFSYNEQFF.

The J gene is TRBJ2-5, the V gene TRBV16; D might be TRBD1 (6 bases). The CDR3 totals 16 residues. V shed 4 bases and J shed 5 bases, with 20 bases lying between them. Looked up from germline, CDR1 is KGHSY and CDR2 is FQNENV. The CDR3 DNA reads as TGTGCCAGCAGCCCTAGCTCTGGGACAACGATTGAGACCCAGTACTTC. It is translated as CASSPSSGTTIETQYF.